The rows below give T cell receptor beta chains drawn from one sample of a study of T cells after yellow fever vaccination. TCRdb re-called the 5' RACE reads through MiXCR, storing one row per CDR3 protein. Seen here are roughly 62,000 distinct CDR3 sequences, more than 5.5% observed once, and the top ten hold around 38%. Source: CD8+ T cells sorted from PBMCs, taken on the day of the first yellow fever vaccination. The source of these receptors is a man aged 18 to 29 who received the YFV17D yellow fever vaccine. CDR3s include the opening cysteine and the closing phenylalanine or tryptophan. D genes are given only for firm matches. Expanded clones are given a class, and other clones once, few, many or no size at all.

v_gene	d_gene	j_gene	abundance	CDR3nt	CDR3aa
TRBV7-2	TRBD1	TRBJ2-7	few	TGTGCCAGCAGCCCATCTCAGGGGGCGATCCACGAGCAGTACTTC	CASSPSQGAIHEQYF
TRBV14	NA	TRBJ1-1	many	TGTGCCAGCAGCTTCGGACACATGAACACTGAAGCTTTCTTT	CASSFGHMNTEAFF
TRBV7-9	NA	TRBJ2-3	many	TGTGCCAGCAGCTTTGGTGATACGCAGTATTTT	CASSFGDTQYF
TRBV7-6	NA	TRBJ1-1	many	TGTGCCAGCAGCTTAGGGGAGGGTTTCGCAGGGATGGCTTTCTTT	CASSLGEGFAGMAFF
TRBV24-1	NA	TRBJ2-3	many	TGTGCCACCAGTGATCCCCTCCGGGAAGGATTAGATACGCAGTATTTT	CATSDPLREGLDTQYF
TRBV4-1	NA	TRBJ1-6	many	TGCGCCAGCAGCCAAGTTTTTTCGCCGGGGGAAGATTCACCCCTCCACTTT	CASSQVFSPGEDSPLHF
TRBV12-1	NA	TRBJ1-1	many	TGTGCCAGCAGCTTTGCCACTGAAGCTTTCTTT	CASSFATEAFF
TRBV4-3	TRBD1	TRBJ1-2	many	TGCGCCAGCAGCCAACACGACAGGGGGCTTGATGGCTACACCTTC	CASSQHDRGLDGYTF
TRBV6-2/TRBV6-3	NA	TRBJ1-1	few	TGTGCCAGCACCTTGAACACTGAAGCTTTCTTT	CASTLNTEAFF
TRBV29-1	NA	TRBJ1-2	few	TGCAGCGTCGAGACCGAGGGGGGGGGCTACACCTTC	CSVETEGGGYTF
TRBV4-3	NA	TRBJ2-6	few	TGCGCCAGCAGCCAAGATATTGTCTCTGGGGCCAACGTCCTGACTTTC	CASSQDIVSGANVLTF
TRBV12-3/TRBV12-4	NA	TRBJ2-7	NA	TGTGCCAGCAGTTTGGGGCAGCCCTACGAGCAGTACTTC	CASSLGQPYEQYF
TRBV4-3	TRBD2	TRBJ2-1	few	TGCGCCAGCAGCCAAGGGACTAGCGGGGGGGCTCAGTTCTTC	CASSQGTSGGAQFF
TRBV7-6	NA	TRBJ1-1	NA	TGTGCCAGCAGTCAACGAGCCTCCTTGAACACTGAAGCTTTCTTT	CASSQRASLNTEAFF
TRBV10-2	NA	TRBJ1-5	NA	TGCGCCAGCAGTGAGAGGACAATCAATCAGCCCCAGCATTTT	CASSERTINQPQHF
TRBV20-1	NA	TRBJ1-2	NA	TGCAGTGCTCGACGTGCCCTAATCGGGGGCTACACCTTC	CSARRALIGGYTF
TRBV30	NA	TRBJ2-2	NA	TGTGCCTGGAATAGGGCTACGAACACCGGGGAGCTGTTTTTT	CAWNRATNTGELFF
TRBV18	NA	TRBJ1-1	NA	TGTGCCAGCAAGGAGGGAGAGAACACTGAAGCTTTCTTT	CASKEGENTEAFF
TRBV5-1	TRBD2	TRBJ2-5	NA	TGCGCCAGCAGCTTTCTAGCGGGGGAGAAGACCCAGTACTTC	CASSFLAGEKTQYF
TRBV12-3/TRBV12-4	NA	TRBJ1-5	NA	TGTGCCAGCACAAAAGCGGGGAATGGCAATCAGCCCCAGCATTTT	CASTKAGNGNQPQHF
TRBV20-1	NA	TRBJ2-4	many	TGCAGTGCAACACGGACGGAGGGGATTCAGTACTTC	CSATRTEGIQYF
TRBV29-1	NA	TRBJ2-7	many	TGCAGCGTTGAAGGGGTGGGGGTTCCCAGAGGCCGCGAGCAGTACTTC	CSVEGVGVPRGREQYF
TRBV19	NA	TRBJ2-7	NA	TGTGCCAGTACTCCAGGGTATGTCAGCGGTTCCTACGAGCAGTACTTC	CASTPGYVSGSYEQYF
TRBV21-1	NA	TRBJ2-3	few	TGTGCCAGCAGCAAAAGGGGGGGGAGCCTGGAGGACACAGATACGCAGTATTTT	CASSKRGGSLEDTDTQYF
TRBV20-1	TRBD2	TRBJ2-1	few	TGCAGTGCTAGACGGGCTAGCGGGGGGGCCTTCTACAATGAGCAGTTCTTC	CSARRASGGAFYNEQFF
TRBV6-2/TRBV6-3	TRBD2	TRBJ2-3	many	TGTGCCAGCAGTTTCAGCGGGGGGGCGGCAGATACGCAGTATTTT	CASSFSGGAADTQYF
TRBV5-1	TRBD2	TRBJ2-3	NA	TGCGCCAGCAGGTTGGGACTAGCGGGAGATACGCAGTATTTT	CASRLGLAGDTQYF
TRBV5-1	TRBD1	TRBJ2-5	many	TGCGCCAGCAGCTCGCCGGGACAGGGGGTTCAAGAGACCCAGTACTTC	CASSSPGQGVQETQYF
TRBV20-1	TRBD2	TRBJ2-3	few	TGCAGTGCTAGATACAGCGGGGGGCCTGCCGTAGATACGCAGTATTTT	CSARYSGGPAVDTQYF
TRBV4-2	NA	TRBJ2-1	few	TGTGCCATGGGCCCCGGGCTGCTCTGCAATGAGCAGTTCTTC	CAMGPGLLCNEQFF
TRBV7-9	NA	TRBJ1-1	many	TGTGCCAGCAGGCCGGGGGCTGAAGCTTTCTTT	CASRPGAEAFF
TRBV20-1	TRBD1	TRBJ2-7	NA	TGCAGTGCTAAGGGGACAGGGGGCTACGAGCAGTACTTC	CSAKGTGGYEQYF
TRBV10-1	NA	TRBJ2-1	many	TGCGCCAGCAGTGCGGGACCGACAATGGGGCAGTTCTTC	CASSAGPTMGQFF
TRBV29-1	NA	TRBJ1-4	few	TGCAGCGCCTTGGAGGGGGTGGATGAAAAACTGTTTTTT	CSALEGVDEKLFF
TRBV4-3	TRBD1	TRBJ1-2	few	TGCGCCAGCAGCCAAGATCGGGGGACAGGGGCCTCCGGCTACACCTTC	CASSQDRGTGASGYTF
TRBV29-1	NA	TRBJ2-5	NA	TGCAGCGTTGAAGCCCCGGAGAGAGAACAAGAGACCCAGTACTTC	CSVEAPEREQETQYF
TRBV6-2/TRBV6-3	NA	TRBJ1-1	NA	TGTGCCAGCAGGCACCCGGCGGGCGGATACACTGAAGCTTTCTTT	CASRHPAGGYTEAFF
TRBV4-2	NA	TRBJ2-5	many	TGTGCCAGCAGCATCGAAGAGGGGAGTTTCGAGACCCAGTACTTC	CASSIEEGSFETQYF
TRBV6-5	TRBD1	TRBJ1-5	NA	TGTGCCAGCAGTTACTCGACAGGGGCCTACTATAGCAATCAGCCCCAGCATTTT	CASSYSTGAYYSNQPQHF
TRBV12-3/TRBV12-4	TRBD1	TRBJ1-2	few	TGTGCCAGCAGCCTGGGACAGATCCTTAACTATGGCTACACCTTC	CASSLGQILNYGYTF
TRBV12-3/TRBV12-4	NA	TRBJ2-3	few	TGTGCCAGCAGTTTGACCGGAGGGGCAGATACGCAGTATTTT	CASSLTGGADTQYF
TRBV7-9	NA	TRBJ2-7	NA	TGTGCCAGCAGCGCCCCAGCTGGGGTCGGCTGGCAGTACTTC	CASSAPAGVGWQYF
TRBV9	NA	TRBJ2-3	many	TGTGCCAGCAGCGGGCATACGCAGTATTTT	CASSGHTQYF
TRBV9	NA	TRBJ2-5	many	TGTGCCAGCAGCGGACGGCAGGGGAATCAAGAGACCCAGTACTTC	CASSGRQGNQETQYF
TRBV6-4	NA	TRBJ2-6	many	TGTGCCAGCACACCTTCGGGAGCTTCCCTCTCTGGGGCCAACGTCCTGACTTTC	CASTPSGASLSGANVLTF
TRBV7-8	TRBD2	TRBJ2-3	many	TGTGCCAGCAGCCCACGTCCGACTAGCAGCACAGATACGCAGTATTTT	CASSPRPTSSTDTQYF
TRBV15	NA	TRBJ2-7	many	TGTGCCACCAGCAGGCAGGGTATCAACGAGCAGTACTTC	CATSRQGINEQYF